This entry is about one T cell receptor beta chain. What this receptor recognizes is not known. This specimen comes from a study of CXCR3-negative and CXCR3-positive naive CD8 T cells (dated by TCRdb to between 2018 and 2020). With regard to the full study: In total, 130 million or so TRB reads were obtained, which works out to roughly 1.5 +/- 0.3 million reads per library. Diversity and physicochemical repertoire analyses were performed on 11 donors pooled from two independent experiments. TRBV-TRBJ cluster analysis included naive subsets from roughly 5 donors and memory cells from 3 donors. What the research found in general, with its limitations: CXCR3 expression partially decreased after cryopreservation, so most assays used freshly isolated PBMCs. Compared with CXCR3-negative naive cells, CXCR3-positive naive cells had TRB CDR3s with higher hydrophobicity (lower Kidera factor 4), lower energy, and higher strength and volume indices. Both naive subsets had comparably high repertoire diversity, while memory CD8+ T cells had much lower repertoire diversity. Because surface CD5, which has been linked to self-reactivity in mice, was comparable between naive subsets, TCR interaction strength was also inferred from TRB CDR3 physicochemical properties. TRBV-TRBJ usage was similar between naive CXCR3-negative and CXCR3-positive cells from the same donor, while memory cells showed distinct patterns.

For every CD8+ T cell subset, hundreds of thousands of cells were flow-sorted straight into RLT lysis buffer, and each subset was sorted in triplicate. To exclude memory contaminants, naive CD8+ T cells were stringently defined as CD45RO-CCR7+CD27+CD95-. Peripheral blood mononuclear cells were isolated from buffy coats using standard density gradient centrifugation. A FACSAria III was used to flow-sort naive CD8+ T cells into CXCR3-negative and CXCR3-positive populations. Total RNA was extracted from sorted cells with an RNeasy Mini Kit. The CDR3 starts with the cysteine, ends with the phenylalanine, and has 14 residues. This entry has no DNA. According to the germline V gene (reference sequence), CDR1 reads DFQATT and CDR2 reads SNEGSKA. The run used a NextSeq 550. The Human TCR Profiling Kit (MiLaboratory) was used to prepare UMI-labeled 5' RACE TRB cDNA libraries. The full amount of extracted RNA was used for cDNA synthesis, and the full amount of resulting cDNA was used for PCR amplification. Libraries were prepared in parallel using an identical number of PCR cycles. The published analysis was carried out like this. With a minimum of two reads required per UMI, MIGEC and MiXCR pulled out about 50,000 +/- 10,000 unique UMI-labeled TRB cDNA molecules from each library. On average, each library contained about 40,000 +/- 10,000 functional in-frame TRB CDR3 nucleotide clonotypes without stop codons. After downsampling to 5000 UMI-labeled TRB molecules per sample, diversity metrics such as normalized Shannon-Wiener and Chao1 were calculated in VDJtools. For the central five CDR3 residues, VDJtools calculated physicochemical properties weighted by clonotype size, namely interaction energy, strength, volume and Kidera factor 4. Reprocessed by TCRdb, the reads give a single entry per CDR3 protein sequence, without DNA. None of the V and J calls come from the authors' own analysis; TCRdb made them. The record for this sample contains 60,000 to 65,000 distinct CDR3 sequences. In total, the top ten clones hold 0.8% of the sample.

The TCR originated in a human donor in good health. Some clones in this sample may be carry-over from other donors' samples. The chain is assembled from TRBV20-1 and TRBJ2-5; with no DNA, the TCRdb D assignment of TRBD1 cannot be verified. Material: naive CXCR3+ CD8+ T cells from blood. In light of the paper, this sample's cell subset or site label describes: CD45RO-CCR7+CD27+CD95- naive CD8+ T cells expressing CXCR3 (TNR3+). The CDR3 is CSARDGAGAETQYF.